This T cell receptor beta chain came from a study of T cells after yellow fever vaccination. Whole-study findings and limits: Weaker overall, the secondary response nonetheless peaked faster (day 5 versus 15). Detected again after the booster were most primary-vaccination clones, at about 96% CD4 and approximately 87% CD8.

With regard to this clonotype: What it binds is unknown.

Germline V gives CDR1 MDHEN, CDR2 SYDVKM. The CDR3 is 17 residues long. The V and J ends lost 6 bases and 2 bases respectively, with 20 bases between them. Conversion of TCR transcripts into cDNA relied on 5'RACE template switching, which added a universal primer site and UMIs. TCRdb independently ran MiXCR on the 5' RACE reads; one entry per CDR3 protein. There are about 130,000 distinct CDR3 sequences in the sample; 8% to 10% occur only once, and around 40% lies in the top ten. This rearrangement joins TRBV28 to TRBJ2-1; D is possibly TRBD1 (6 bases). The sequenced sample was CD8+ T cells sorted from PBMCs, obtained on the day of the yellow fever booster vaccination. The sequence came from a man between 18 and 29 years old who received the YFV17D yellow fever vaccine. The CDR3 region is CASRSETGWGTYNEQFF. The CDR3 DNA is TGTGCCAGCAGGTCTGAAACAGGGTGGGGGACCTACAATGAGCAGTTCTTC.